This record looks at one T cell receptor beta chain sequence and its context. Its antigen is as yet unknown. The sample belongs to a study of T cell repertoires in cytomegalovirus infection. Study overall: Public TCR beta signatures marked donors with CMV infection and the matching HLA. Whole-study results and caveats: The response measured ex vivo was dominated by TCR beta clonotypes (HLA-C-restricted and CMV-specific).

A single record per CDR3 protein comes from TCRdb applying MiXCR to the reads. The sample includes some 680,000 distinct CDR3 sequences, less than 40% of them seen just once. From germline, CDR1 is MNHEY and CDR2 SVGEGT. The V end was cut by 0 bases, the J end by 0 bases, with 15 bases between. The CDR3 sequence is 18 residues long. The rearrangement joins TRBV6-2 or TRBV6-3 to TRBJ2-4; D is undetermined. Sequencing used PBMCs. This receptor was taken from a human donor in good health (CMV status not recorded). Some clones in this sample may be carry-over from other donors' samples. The CDR3 spells CASSYSGLADLAKNIQYF. As DNA, the CDR3 is TGTGCCAGCAGTTACTCGGGTCTCGCGGACCTAGCCAAAAACATTCAGTACTTC.